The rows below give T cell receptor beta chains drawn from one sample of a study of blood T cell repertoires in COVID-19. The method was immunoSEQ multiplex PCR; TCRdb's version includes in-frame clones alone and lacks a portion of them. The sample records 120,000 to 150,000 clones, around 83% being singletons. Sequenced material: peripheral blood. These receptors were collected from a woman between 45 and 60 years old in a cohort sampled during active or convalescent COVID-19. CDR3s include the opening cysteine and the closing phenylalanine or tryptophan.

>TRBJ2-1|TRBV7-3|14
CASSPSGEYNEQFF
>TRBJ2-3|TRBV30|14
CAWGRLAGSDTQYF
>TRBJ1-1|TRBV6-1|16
CASSENGPRVNTEAFF
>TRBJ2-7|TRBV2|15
CASSEVGTPSYEQYF
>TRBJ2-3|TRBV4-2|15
CASSQNRGAADTQYF
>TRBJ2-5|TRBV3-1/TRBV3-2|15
CASSRGLADQETQYF
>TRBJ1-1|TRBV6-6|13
CASTQRGNTEAFF
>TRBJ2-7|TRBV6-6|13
CASSYGSGYEQYF
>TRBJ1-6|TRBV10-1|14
CASSESAGDSPLHF
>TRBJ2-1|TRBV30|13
CAWSVIAGNEQFF
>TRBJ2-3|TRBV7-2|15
CASSFSGGGTDTQYF
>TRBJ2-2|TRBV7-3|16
CASSEGLAGSPGELFF
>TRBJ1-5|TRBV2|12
CASSDRAGPQHF
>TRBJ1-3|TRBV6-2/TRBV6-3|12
CASSYSGNTIYF
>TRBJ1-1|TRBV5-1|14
CASSSKEGFTEAFF
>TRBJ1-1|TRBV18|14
CASSPQTGVTEAFF